The TCR beta chain described here comes from a study of blood T cell repertoires in COVID-19. On the study more broadly: The samples span acute and convalescent COVID-19 from the United States, Italy and Spain. Sources were T cells, B-cell-depleted T cells, or PBMCs; the material itself was cDNA or gDNA.

The V gene's germline CDR1 is MDHEN and CDR2 SYDVKM. The ends lost 5 bases at V and 0 bases at J; junction bases unmatched: 3. The CDR3 contains 16 residues. Authors' data handling: Estimates of nucleated cell counts were drawn from the amplification of reference gene primers. Clones were sequenced by immunoSEQ multiplex PCR, and TCRdb holds only the in-frame ones, with some missing. The V and J calls and clone size come from that table; D and trimming were worked out from the DNA. The data hold approximately 120,000 clones, with approximately 80% observed a single time. The sequence derives from a woman of 80 years or more with active or convalescent COVID-19. The sequencing sample was made of peripheral blood. The V and J genes are TRBV28 and TRBJ2-6, with 8 nucleotides matching TRBD2. The CDR3 DNA reads TGTGCCAGCAGTATAGCGGGGTACTCTGGGGCCAACGTCCTGACTTTC. Translated: CASSIAGYSGANVLTF. The full variable domain, rest sourced from reference TRBV28 and TRBJ2-6, is DVKVTQSSRYLVKRTGEKVFLECVQDMDHENMFWYRQDPGLGLRLIYFSYDVKMKEKGDIPEGYSVSREKKERFSLILESASTNQTSMYLCASSIAGYSGANVLTFGAGSRLTVL.